A selection of T cell receptor beta chains follows, all from one sample in a study of T cells in localized non-small cell lung cancer. Only in-frame clones appear in the TCRdb table, and some are missing; sequencing was by immunoSEQ multiplex PCR. The profile covers around 26,000 clones, with 88% appearing a single time and around 15% taken by the ten largest. Sample: peripheral blood, taken before any cancer treatment. Receptors originate from an older female donor with stage II squamous cell lung carcinoma. Both conserved end residues are part of each CDR3. Each record gives: D gene, J gene, V gene, clone size, CDR3 protein, CDR3 DNA. D genes are given only for firm matches. Expanded clones are given a class, and other clones once, few, many or no size at all.

TRBD1,TRBJ1-4,TRBV7-2,-,CASSLGDREAEKLFF,TGTGCCAGCAGCTTAGGGGACAGGGAGGCTGAAAAACTGTTTTTT
-,TRBJ1-2,TRBV19,-,CASSRQSWDGYTF,TGTGCCAGTAGTAGACAGAGTTGGGATGGCTACACCTTC
-,TRBJ2-1,TRBV18,-,CASSPRRDGEQFF,TGTGCCAGCTCACCACGGAGGGACGGTGAGCAGTTCTTC
-,TRBJ1-2,TRBV19,-,CASSMTEAFNYGYTF,TGTGCCAGTAGTATGACGGAGGCGTTTAACTATGGCTACACCTTC
TRBD2,TRBJ2-1,TRBV7-9,-,CASSFPTSGGANNEQFF,TGTGCCAGCAGCTTCCCGACTAGCGGGGGGGCTAACAATGAGCAGTTCTTC
TRBD2,TRBJ2-2,TRBV30,once,CAWSRGGINTGELFF,TGTGCCTGGAGCCGGGGGGGTATTAACACCGGGGAGCTGTTTTTT
TRBD1,TRBJ1-2,TRBV7-3,-,CASSLTGGGYYGYTF,TGTGCCAGCAGCTTGACAGGGGGCGGCTACTATGGCTACACCTTC
-,TRBJ1-5,TRBV28,-,CASRTASQPQHF,TGTGCCAGCAGGACTGCCAGTCAGCCCCAGCATTTT
TRBD1,TRBJ2-2,TRBV28,-,CASTTGRTPGELFF,TGTGCCAGCACGACAGGGCGGACTCCCGGGGAGCTGTTTTTT
TRBD2,TRBJ2-4,TRBV5-6,-,CASSLRGGHNIQYF,TGTGCCAGCAGCTTGCGCGGGGGGCACAACATTCAGTACTTC
TRBD2,TRBJ2-3,TRBV7-9,-,CASSLSMLRGSTDTQYF,TGTGCCAGCAGCTTAAGTATGTTGCGGGGGAGCACAGATACGCAGTATTTT
-,TRBJ1-1,TRBV29-1,-,CSAPPANRLGNTEAFF,TGCAGCGCCCCTCCCGCCAACAGGTTGGGGAACACTGAAGCTTTCTTT
-,TRBJ2-7,TRBV6-1,-,CASSSGPFSYEQYF,TGTGCCAGCAGTAGCGGACCGTTCTCCTACGAGCAGTACTTC
-,TRBJ2-5,TRBV9,-,CASSGRSGGQETQYF,TGTGCCAGCAGTGGAAGGAGCGGCGGGCAAGAGACCCAGTACTTC
-,TRBJ1-1,TRBV2,-,CASSDRGAMNTEAFF,TGTGCCAGCAGTGACAGGGGAGCCATGAACACTGAAGCTTTCTTT
-,TRBJ2-3,TRBV21-1,-,CASSPEGTGVKDTQYF,TGTGCCAGCAGCCCCGAGGGGACAGGGGTTAAGGATACGCAGTATTTT
TRBD1,TRBJ1-1,TRBV7-2,-,CASRTGTGGRGTEAFF,TGTGCCAGCAGAACCGGGACAGGGGGTAGAGGGACTGAAGCTTTCTTT
-,TRBJ2-7,TRBV20-1,-,CSATLVYEQYF,TGCAGTGCTACCCTAGTCTACGAGCAGTACTTC
TRBD2,TRBJ2-1,TRBV7-2,-,CASSTPGLSVYNEQFF,TGTGCCAGCAGCACTCCGGGACTATCAGTCTACAATGAGCAGTTCTTC
-,TRBJ2-2,TRBV11-2,-,CASSLDLSGIGELFF,TGTGCCAGCAGCTTAGATCTGTCGGGGATCGGGGAGCTGTTTTTT
-,TRBJ1-5,TRBV19,once,CASTWGHNQPQHF,TGTGCCAGTACCTGGGGGCACAATCAGCCCCAGCATTTT
TRBD2,TRBJ2-3,TRBV7-3,-,CASSPRLAGDGTDTQYF,TGTGCCAGCAGCCCGCGACTAGCGGGGGATGGGACAGATACGCAGTATTTT
-,TRBJ1-4,TRBV5-1,-,CASSLGMGNEKLFF,TGCGCCAGCAGCTTGGGGATGGGGAATGAAAAACTGTTTTTT
-,TRBJ2-7,TRBV10-3,-,CAISESIEVQYEQYF,TGTGCCATCAGTGAGTCGATCGAAGTACAGTACGAGCAGTACTTC
-,TRBJ1-2,TRBV5-1,-,CASSLAADSFNYGYTF,TGCGCCAGCAGCTTGGCCGCCGACTCCTTTAACTATGGCTACACCTTC
-,TRBJ2-1,TRBV30,-,CAWSRRNNEQFF,TGTGCCTGGAGTCGGAGGAACAATGAGCAGTTCTTC
-,TRBJ1-2,TRBV28,-,CASSFAWGESYGYTF,TGTGCCAGCAGTTTTGCGTGGGGGGAGTCCTATGGCTACACCTTC
-,TRBJ1-3,TRBV2,once,CASIEGEGNTIYF,TGTGCCAGCATTGAAGGGGAGGGAAACACCATATATTTT
TRBD2,TRBJ2-2,TRBV7-7,-,CASSRAGGTGELFF,TGTGCCAGCAGCAGAGCGGGAGGGACCGGGGAGCTGTTTTTT
-,TRBJ2-4,TRBV6-1,-,CASSEGPLGGIQYF,TGTGCCAGCAGTGAGGGTCCTCTCGGAGGCATTCAGTACTTC
TRBD1,TRBJ1-4,TRBV18,-,CASSPGTDEKLFF,TGTGCCAGCTCTCCCGGGACAGATGAAAAACTGTTTTTT
TRBD1,TRBJ2-2,TRBV28,-,CASSSDRVLAGELFF,TGTGCCAGCAGTTCCGACAGGGTCCTCGCCGGGGAGCTGTTTTTT
TRBD1,TRBJ2-4,TRBV19,once,CASSRTGPGDIQYF,TGTGCCAGTAGTAGGACAGGCCCAGGGGACATTCAGTACTTC
-,TRBJ1-6,TRBV19,-,CASNGRTGVNSPLHF,TGTGCCAGTAATGGCAGGACGGGAGTTAATTCACCCCTCCACTTT
-,TRBJ2-3,TRBV19,-,CATRREASTDTQYF,TGTGCCACCCGTCGAGAGGCTAGCACAGATACGCAGTATTTT
-,TRBJ2-3,TRBV5-8,-,CASSQKQGLADTQYF,TGTGCCAGCAGCCAAAAACAGGGTTTGGCAGATACGCAGTATTTT
-,TRBJ2-6,TRBV29-1,-,CSVPSSGANVLTF,TGCAGCGTTCCGTCCTCTGGGGCCAACGTCCTGACTTTC
-,TRBJ2-3,TRBV7-9,-,CASSPTGLTLTDTQYF,TGTGCCAGCAGCCCCACCGGCCTCACCCTCACAGATACGCAGTATTTT
-,TRBJ1-1,TRBV7-2,-,CASSSSGAVETEAFF,TGTGCCAGCAGCTCCTCAGGGGCCGTGGAAACTGAAGCTTTCTTT
-,TRBJ1-2,TRBV28,-,CATHRGGSEGYTF,TGTGCCACCCACCGTGGGGGCAGTGAAGGCTACACCTTC
-,TRBJ1-5,TRBV28,-,CASRYTVGQPQHF,TGTGCCAGCAGGTACACGGTGGGACAGCCCCAGCATTTT